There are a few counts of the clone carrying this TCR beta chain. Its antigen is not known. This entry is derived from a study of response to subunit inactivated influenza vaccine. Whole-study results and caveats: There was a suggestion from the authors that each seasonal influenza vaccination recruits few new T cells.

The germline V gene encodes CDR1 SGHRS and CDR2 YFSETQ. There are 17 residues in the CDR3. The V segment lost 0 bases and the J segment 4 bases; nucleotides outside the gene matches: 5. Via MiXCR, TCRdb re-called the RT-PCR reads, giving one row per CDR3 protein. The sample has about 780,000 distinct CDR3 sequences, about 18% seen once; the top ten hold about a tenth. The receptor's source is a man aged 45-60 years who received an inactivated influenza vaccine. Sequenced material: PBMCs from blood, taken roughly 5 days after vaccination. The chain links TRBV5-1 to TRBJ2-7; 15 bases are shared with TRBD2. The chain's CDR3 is CASSLVAGTSGRYEQYF. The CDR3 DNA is TGCGCCAGCAGCTTGGTGGCCGGGACTAGCGGGAGGTACGAGCAGTACTTC.